Here is one TCR beta chain with its context. Its specific antigen is unknown. No qualities accompany the bases; no much larger clone lies one base away. Preparation of the library involved the immunoSEQ multiplex PCR assay. For the multiplex PCR, a mixture combining 60 forward primers for TCR Vbeta segments and 13 reverse primers for TCR Jbeta segments was used. The CDR3 region of rearranged TCR beta genes was amplified from genomic DNA with a multiplex PCR assay. The Illumina HiSeq System was used to sequence the amplified TCR beta libraries as 87-base-pair reads. Per the source publication's procedure: A later analysis tallied about 77 million unique TCR beta chains across the 650 to 750 repertoires, and about 10 million of those chains were shared by two or more donors. To remove PCR and sequencing errors, raw reads were error-corrected and collapsed into unique sequences using a nearest-neighbor algorithm that merged closely related sequences. V, D and J gene segments were assigned by aligning CDR3 sequences to IMGT reference sequences. Each retained sequence needed at least a six-nucleotide match to both a V gene segment and a J gene segment. Rearrangements were called productive when the CDR3 lacked stop codons and stayed in frame with V and J; all others were non-productive. Following IMGT convention, CDR3 was defined as the stretch from the second conserved V-encoded cysteine to the conserved J-encoded phenylalanine. The earlier analysis of fewer than 700 of the donors excluded sequences that lacked an unambiguous match to a single V gene segment. An earlier analysis of about 600 of the donors called V segments functional above 56.7% productive rearrangements and segregating when the between-donor standard deviation exceeded 5%. A statistical classification framework was built for diagnosing cytomegalovirus status from the catalog of TCR beta chain sequences. A later analysis assigned V and J genes by comparing TCR nucleotide sequences with IMGT/GENE-DB human TR gene sequences. In a later analysis, CDR3 sequences and most-parsimonious VDJ recombination scenarios were assigned using the TCRdist pipeline. In a later analysis, each TCR beta chain was defined by its CDR3 amino acid sequence together with its V-gene family, and reads without a unique V-gene family were excluded. In a later analysis, several hundred highly shared, low-generation-probability nucleotide sequences were removed to address suspected cross-contamination and a sequencing artifact. In a later analysis, a clonal expansion index was calculated for each public chain from normalized within-repertoire ranks of inferred template counts. In a later analysis, generation probabilities were computed using a VDJ recombination model fitted to out-of-frame rearrangements, and the results were checked against IGoR. Hypergeometric tests were used in a later analysis to score TCR-TCR, TCR-HLA and TCR-CMV co-occurrence, with a repertoire-size bias correction applied to the TCR pairs. In a later analysis, false discovery rates were estimated by permuting HLA or CMV assignments 20 times. In a later analysis, co-occurring TCRs were grouped with DBSCAN, and TCRdist sequence similarity was added when clustering was performed within HLA-allele-positive subsets. Repertoires with fewer than 30,000 or more than 120,000 public chains, plus five repertoires with anomalous nucleotide sharing, were excluded from co-occurrence clustering. TCRdb holds this immuneACCESS table with in-frame rearrangements only. Some clones are missing; in checked studies, unresolved V genes explain under half, and the rest has no known cause. From that table come the V and J calls and clone size; the DNA was used to work out D and trimming. Across this sample there are 150,000 to 200,000 clones, with 65% to 80% seen only once. The ten largest clones add up to approximately 3% of the sample.

The cohort was made up of about 610 healthy bone marrow donors. At the time of sampling, every cohort member was nominally healthy, though immune exposures that went unrecorded were likely present. The donor tested CMV seronegative, placing the donor among the 350 or so seronegative members of the cohort. Every donor gave a peripheral blood sample, and the peripheral blood mononuclear cells from that sample were used for TCR beta sequencing. The Qiagen DNeasy Blood Extraction Kit was used to extract genomic DNA from the blood cell samples. Its CDR3 holds 16 amino acids, cysteine through phenylalanine. Of the read, only the CDR3 DNA is kept; its 48 bases are in frame from base 1. Per the germline V gene, SGHDN is the CDR1 and FVKESK is the CDR2. A distance of 15 bases separates the germline ends of V and J, which lose 3 bases and 3 bases respectively. These data belong to a study of cytomegalovirus exposure and HLA in healthy donors (dated by TCRdb to the late 2010s). About the study as a whole: An earlier analysis of 550 to 700 of the donors reported 250 to 300 Gb of sequence data and about 100 million unique TCR beta sequences from around 200 million T cells. An early release covering about 600 HLA-typed donors comprised about 300 gigabases of sequencing data and around 80 million unique TCR sequences. Of the roughly 400 genotyped donors, 65% to 90% were placed in the genetic ancestry cluster associated with self-reported Caucasian donors. The aim of the study was to test whether cataloging public T cell receptors could identify signatures of past pathogen exposure. The study profiled the T cell repertoires of hundreds of subjects by immunosequencing and related them to cytomegalovirus serostatus. In addition to the first cohort of roughly 700 subjects, a separate validation cohort of 120 different subjects was used. To predict cytomegalovirus infection status, the study brought together high-throughput TCR immunosequencing, statistical association of individual TCRs with disease status, and machine learning. A later analysis re-examined previously published TCR beta repertoires from more than 550 donors and added high-resolution HLA genotyping to investigate patterns of TCR occurrence. The later analysis used no new phenotypic data to find candidate immune exposures, relying instead on TCR beta sequences and their occurrence across donors. An earlier analysis of several hundred of the donors applied high-throughput TCR beta sequencing to assess whether each TCR beta V gene segment acted as functional or pseudogenic. Donor age, sex, ethnicity and CMV serostatus were compiled alongside the repertoire data. Genome-wide SNP genotypes for about three fifths of the 666 donors were used in a later genetic analysis, which treated that subset as a discovery cohort. All discovery cohort repertoires had been generated on a single sequencing platform. Both class I and class II loci were covered by HLA typing, at four-digit resolution. The number of typed donors differed by locus: roughly 629-630 for A, B, C, DRB1 and DQB1; 500 to 550 for DQA1; some 610 for DPA1; and about 470 for DPB1. Because of strong linkage in the cohort, roughly five DR-DQ haplotypes were treated as single units for association and clustering. Across about 370 genotyped donors of the cohort, an average of roughly 230,000 unique TCR beta nucleotide sequences per donor were sequenced, and 15% to 20% of those sequences were non-productive. Here is what the overall study found, with its caveats: The study gave a list of some 150 TCR beta chains associated with cytomegalovirus. According to a later analysis, parvovirus B19, influenza, CMV and Epstein-Barr virus appeared linked to several top co-occurrence clusters. A further reported finding was that TCR beta sequences accurately predicted the HLA-A and HLA-B alleles for most subjects in the first cohort. The authors suggested that the approach could potentially be generalized to other disease states and immunological phenotypes. Because counts were too low, about 18 rarely observed V segments, including chromosome 9 orphons, were excluded from the earlier analysis of about 500 of the donors. Most CMV-associated TCR beta chains appeared to be HLA-restricted in a later analysis, and the HLA associations seemed to be driven largely by CMV exposure. Sequencing depth was assumed to be roughly uniform across donors in the presence/absence analyses, though that assumption may not hold. When HLA alleles, especially DR and DQ, strongly co-occurred, TCR associations were difficult to assign to individual alleles. In a later genetic analysis, fewer N-insertions in productive TCRs were reported among donors in an Asian-associated ancestry cluster than the roughly 700-donor mean. At a false discovery rate of 0.05, a later analysis linked 16,951 TCR beta sequences to specific HLA alleles. Linkage disequilibrium might explain the correlated functional status among segregating V segments, but an unknown experimental factor could not be excluded. In a later analysis, the rate of TCR association differed among HLA loci, with DRB1 alleles having the most associated TCRs and HLA-C alleles having the fewest. Because some donors lacked HLA typing at each locus, the association tests relied only on the typed subset. An earlier analysis of 450 to 750 of the donors showed that most TCR beta V segments appeared in productive rearrangements either about 87% or about 30% of the time, which broadly matched IMGT annotations. In a later genetic analysis, a missense DCLRE1C variant was associated with V-gene and J-gene trimming of TCR beta chains, and the association was replicated in an independent cohort. Across donors, most TCR sequences were observed very rarely, whereas some public TCRs were present in many individuals. CMV serostatus was the only immune exposure information available for the cohort. Compared with equally common non-associated chains, HLA-associated TCR beta chains in a later analysis were more clonally expanded and had lower generation probabilities. Some IMGT-functional V segments, including TRBV6-2 and TRBV6-3, could not be told apart with the 87-base-pair reads, so those segments were excluded. A cluster of highly shared sequence variants was judged likely to represent a technical artifact of the sequencing pipeline. In both the original and validation cohorts, the classifier was reported to diagnose cytomegalovirus status with high specificity and sensitivity. Three of the identified cytomegalovirus-associated TCR beta chains were confirmed in vitro to be specific for cytomegalovirus antigens. This cohort had only TCR beta chains sequenced, and the lack of alpha or paired-chain data limited which features could be detected.

The sample taken for sequencing was PBMCs. This receptor chain uses TRBV14 and TRBJ1-3; a tentative D call is TRBD1 (6 bases match). The source of this sequence is a male donor in good health and CMV-seronegative. The CDR3 in this case is CASSHRGAGFGNTIYF. The nucleotide sequence reads TGTGCCAGCAGCCATCGGGGGGCAGGCTTTGGAAACACCATATATTTT.